Below are 4 T cell receptor beta chains sequenced from a single sample in a study of blood T cells in healthy people across ages. With a J-beta primer mix and a sample-barcoded 5' primer, a second PCR ran about 6 to 11 cycles. From the 5' RACE reads, TCRdb called clonotypes with MiXCR, one entry per CDR3 protein. The top ten clones hold over 2% of a sample with roughly 1,800,000 distinct CDR3 sequences, approximately 50% of them seen once. Sequencing was done on a sample of blood. All receptors derive from a middle-aged woman in good health.

The CDR3 region is CSAPETFSGNTIYF. The CDR3 nucleotides read TGCAGTGCCCCCGAGACGTTCTCTGGAAACACCATATATTTT. The chain combines TRBV20-1 with TRBJ1-3; D is undetermined. Germline loops: CDR1 DFQATT, CDR2 SNEGSKA (reference sequence). CDR3 length equals 14 residues. Trimming left V 6 bases short and J 0 bases short, with 12 bases between.

This clonotype was seen many times. This sequence joins TRBV7-6 and TRBJ2-7; D ambiguous. The CDR3 consists of 12 residues. V was pared by 5 bases and J by 4 bases, with 9 bases between. In germline, CDR1 is SGHVS, CDR2 FNYEAQ. CDR3 bases: TGTGCCAGCAGCGACGATATTTACGAGCAGTACTTC. This encodes CASSDDIYEQYF.

Here the CDR3 DNA reads TGCAGTGCTAGAGGGACAGAGTACGAGCAGTACTTC. Amino acids: CSARGTEYEQYF. J is TRBJ2-7 and V is TRBV20-1, with D possibly TRBD1 on 6 matching bases. Germline CDR1 and CDR2: DFQATT and SNEGSKA (reference sequence). V was shortened by 1 base and J by 4 bases, with 8 bases between the two germline ends. The CDR3 is 12 residues long.

This clonotype was recorded at least ten times. The chain couples TRBV6-2 or TRBV6-3 to TRBJ2-1; TRBD2 aligns across 14 bases. CDR1 is MNHEY, CDR2 SVGEGT, per germline. The CDR3 totals 15 residues. V trimming: 6 bases; J trimming: 7 bases; junction bases outside the gene matches: 5. CDR3 residues: CASSPGTSGSNEQFF. The DNA of the CDR3 is TGTGCCAGCAGCCCCGGGACTAGCGGGAGTAATGAGCAGTTCTTC.